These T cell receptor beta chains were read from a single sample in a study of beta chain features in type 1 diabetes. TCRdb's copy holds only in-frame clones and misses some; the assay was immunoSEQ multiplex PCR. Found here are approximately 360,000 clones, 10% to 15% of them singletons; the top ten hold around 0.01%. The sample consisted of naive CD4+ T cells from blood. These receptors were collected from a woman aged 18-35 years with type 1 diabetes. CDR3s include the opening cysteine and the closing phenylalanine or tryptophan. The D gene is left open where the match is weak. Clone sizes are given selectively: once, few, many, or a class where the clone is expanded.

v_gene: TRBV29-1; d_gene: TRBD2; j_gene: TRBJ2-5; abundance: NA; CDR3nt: TGCAGCGTTTCAACCGGGGGGGAGACCCAGTACTTC; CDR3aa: CSVSTGGETQYF
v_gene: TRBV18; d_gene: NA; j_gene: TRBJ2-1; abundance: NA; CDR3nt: TGTGCCAGCTCACAGTCAGGGGCCCGCAATGAGCAGTTCTTC; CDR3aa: CASSQSGARNEQFF
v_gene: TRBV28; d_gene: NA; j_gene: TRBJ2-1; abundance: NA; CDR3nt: TGTGCCAGTAGCCTCCGGGACACCTCTTTCAATGAGCAGTTCTTC; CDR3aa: CASSLRDTSFNEQFF
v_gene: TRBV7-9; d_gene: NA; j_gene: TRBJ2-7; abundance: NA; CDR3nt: TGTGCCAGCAGACTCGGACAGTTCCCGGGGGAGCAGTACTTC; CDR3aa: CASRLGQFPGEQYF
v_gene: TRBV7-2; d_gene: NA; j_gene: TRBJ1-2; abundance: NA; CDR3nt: TGTGCCAGCAGCTTAGGAGGCGCTAACTATGGCTACACCTTC; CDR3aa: CASSLGGANYGYTF
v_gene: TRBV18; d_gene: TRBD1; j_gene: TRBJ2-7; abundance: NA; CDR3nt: TGTGCCAGCTTCCCGGACAGGGCCTACGAGCAGTACTTC; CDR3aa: CASFPDRAYEQYF
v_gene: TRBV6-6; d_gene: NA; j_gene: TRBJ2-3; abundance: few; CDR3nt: TGTGCCAGCAGTTACTCGATTCAGTACACAGATACGCAGTATTTT; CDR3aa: CASSYSIQYTDTQYF
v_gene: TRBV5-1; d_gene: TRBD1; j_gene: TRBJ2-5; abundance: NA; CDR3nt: TGCGCCAGCAGCTCTTTGACAGGGCGAGAGACCCAGTACTTC; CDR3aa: CASSSLTGRETQYF
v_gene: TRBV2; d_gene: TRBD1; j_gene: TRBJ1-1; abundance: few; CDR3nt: TGTGCCAGCAGTGATCAGGGGGATGTCGTGAACACTGAAGCTTTCTTT; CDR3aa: CASSDQGDVVNTEAFF
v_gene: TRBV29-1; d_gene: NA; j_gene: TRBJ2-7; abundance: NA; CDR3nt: TGCAGCGTTGGCACAGGAGGGTACGAGCAGTACTTC; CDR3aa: CSVGTGGYEQYF
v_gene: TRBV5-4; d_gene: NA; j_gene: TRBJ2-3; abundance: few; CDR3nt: TGTGCCAGCAGCCCCTTAATGGATACGCAGTATTTT; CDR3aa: CASSPLMDTQYF
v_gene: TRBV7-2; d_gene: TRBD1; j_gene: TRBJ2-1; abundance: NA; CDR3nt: TGTGCCAGCAGCTTAGAGACAGGGGGGTACAATGAGCAGTTCTTC; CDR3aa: CASSLETGGYNEQFF
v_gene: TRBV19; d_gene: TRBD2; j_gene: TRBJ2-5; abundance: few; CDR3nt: TGTGCCAGTAGCGCTACGATAGCGGGGGGGTACCAAGAGACCCAGTACTTC; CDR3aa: CASSATIAGGYQETQYF
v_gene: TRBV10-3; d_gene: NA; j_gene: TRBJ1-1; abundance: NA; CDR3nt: TGTGCCATCAGCGGGACATTTGAAGCTTTCTTT; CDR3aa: CAISGTFEAFF
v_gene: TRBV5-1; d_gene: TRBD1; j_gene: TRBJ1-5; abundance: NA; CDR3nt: TGCGCCAGCAGCTTACAGGGGGCGAGCAATCAGCCCCAGCATTTT; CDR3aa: CASSLQGASNQPQHF
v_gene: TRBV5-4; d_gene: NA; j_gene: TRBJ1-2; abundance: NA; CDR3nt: TGTGCCAGCAGCCTGATCCAGGGAGGGTATGGCTACACCTTC; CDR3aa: CASSLIQGGYGYTF
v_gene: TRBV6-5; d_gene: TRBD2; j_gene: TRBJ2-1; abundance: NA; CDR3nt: TGTGCCAGCAGTTATGCGGGGGGGCGAGAGCAGTTCTTC; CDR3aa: CASSYAGGREQFF
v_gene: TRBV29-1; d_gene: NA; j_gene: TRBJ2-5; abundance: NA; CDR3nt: TGCAGCGTCTCCCCCTTGTACCAAGAGACCCAGTACTTC; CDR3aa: CSVSPLYQETQYF
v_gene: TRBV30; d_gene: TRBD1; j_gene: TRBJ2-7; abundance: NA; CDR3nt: TGTGCCTGGAGGAGAGGGACAGGGTCCTACGAGCAGTACTTC; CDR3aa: CAWRRGTGSYEQYF
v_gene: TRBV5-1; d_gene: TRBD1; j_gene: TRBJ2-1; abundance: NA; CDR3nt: TGCGCCAGCAGCGAGGGGGACAGGGAGATGAATGAGCAGTTCTTC; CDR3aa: CASSEGDREMNEQFF
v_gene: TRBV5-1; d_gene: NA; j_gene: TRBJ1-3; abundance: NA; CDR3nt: TGCGCCAGCAGCTTGGCAGGGTATGGAAACACCATATATTTT; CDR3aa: CASSLAGYGNTIYF
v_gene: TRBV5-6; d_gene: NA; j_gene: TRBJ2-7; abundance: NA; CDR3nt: TGTGCCAGCAACCCTCTCTTGAGGAGCGAGCAGTACTTC; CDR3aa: CASNPLLRSEQYF
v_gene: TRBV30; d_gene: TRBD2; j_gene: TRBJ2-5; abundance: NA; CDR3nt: TGTGCCTGGAGTGAACTACTTGAGGCGGGAGAGCAGTACTTC; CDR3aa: CAWSELLEAGEQYF
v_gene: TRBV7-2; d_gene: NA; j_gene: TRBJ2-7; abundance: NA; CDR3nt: TGTGCCAGCGGCCTGACAGCCCCCTACGAGCAGTACTTC; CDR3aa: CASGLTAPYEQYF
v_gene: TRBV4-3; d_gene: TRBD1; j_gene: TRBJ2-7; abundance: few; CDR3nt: TGCGCCAGCAGCCGGGGACAGGGGGGCACCTACGAGCAGTACTTC; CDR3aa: CASSRGQGGTYEQYF
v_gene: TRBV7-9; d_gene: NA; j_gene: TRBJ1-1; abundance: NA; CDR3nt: TGTGCCAGCAGCCAATCGAACACTGAAGCTTTCTTT; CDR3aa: CASSQSNTEAFF
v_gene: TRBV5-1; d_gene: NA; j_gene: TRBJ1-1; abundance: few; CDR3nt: TGCGCCAGCAGCCTCGACAGGCGGTACACTGAAGCTTTCTTT; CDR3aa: CASSLDRRYTEAFF
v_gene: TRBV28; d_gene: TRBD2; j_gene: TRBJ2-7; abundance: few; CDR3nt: TGTGCCAGCAGTCCCACGAGCGGGAGGATCCACGAGCAGTACTTC; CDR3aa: CASSPTSGRIHEQYF
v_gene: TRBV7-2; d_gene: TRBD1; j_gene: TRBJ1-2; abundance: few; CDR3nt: TGTGCCAGTGGGGACAGACCTATGTGGGGCTACACCTTC; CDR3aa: CASGDRPMWGYTF
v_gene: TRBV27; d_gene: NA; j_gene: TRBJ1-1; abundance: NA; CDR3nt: TGTGCCAGCAGTTTAGTGGTGGGGAGAACTGAAGCTTTCTTT; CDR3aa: CASSLVVGRTEAFF
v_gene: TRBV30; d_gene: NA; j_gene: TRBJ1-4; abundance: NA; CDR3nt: TGTGCCTGGAGTGGACAAGCAACTAATGAAAAACTGTTTTTT; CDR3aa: CAWSGQATNEKLFF
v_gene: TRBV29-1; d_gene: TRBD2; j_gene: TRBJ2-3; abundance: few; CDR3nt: TGCAGCGTCTCCCGGCGACTAGCTGCAGATACGCAGTATTTT; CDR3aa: CSVSRRLAADTQYF
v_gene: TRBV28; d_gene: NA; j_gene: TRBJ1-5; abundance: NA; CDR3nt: TGTGCCAGCAGTTTATCGAGGCCAGGGAGGCAGCCCCAGCATTTT; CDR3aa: CASSLSRPGRQPQHF
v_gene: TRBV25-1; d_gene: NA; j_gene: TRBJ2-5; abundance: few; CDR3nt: TGTGCCAGCAGTGTCCGGGAAAGAGGAGAGACCCAGTACTTC; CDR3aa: CASSVRERGETQYF
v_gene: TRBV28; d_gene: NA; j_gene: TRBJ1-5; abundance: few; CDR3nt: TGTGCCAGCAGTTCCCCCACCTTCACAGGTAATCAGCCCCAGCATTTT; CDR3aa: CASSSPTFTGNQPQHF
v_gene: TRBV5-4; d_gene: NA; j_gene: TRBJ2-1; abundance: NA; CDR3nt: TGTGCCAGCAGCCCCGAGACATTATACAATGAGCAGTTCTTC; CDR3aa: CASSPETLYNEQFF
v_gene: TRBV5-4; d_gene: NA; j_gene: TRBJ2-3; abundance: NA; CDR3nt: TGTGCCAGCAGCTTGGCTGCAGATACGCAGTATTTT; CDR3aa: CASSLAADTQYF
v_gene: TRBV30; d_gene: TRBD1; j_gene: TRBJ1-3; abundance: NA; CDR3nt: TGTGCCTGGAGTGGGACAGGTTCCGGAAACACCATATATTTT; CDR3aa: CAWSGTGSGNTIYF
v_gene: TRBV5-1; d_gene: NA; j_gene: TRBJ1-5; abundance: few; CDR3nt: TGCGCCAGCAGCTTGGATTCGGATCAGCCCCAGCATTTT; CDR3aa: CASSLDSDQPQHF
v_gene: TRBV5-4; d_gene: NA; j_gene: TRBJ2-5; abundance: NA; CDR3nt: TGTGCCAGCAGCTTGGCGGGGAGAGAGACCCAGTACTTC; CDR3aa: CASSLAGRETQYF
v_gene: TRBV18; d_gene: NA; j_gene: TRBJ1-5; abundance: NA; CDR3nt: TGTGCCAGCTCACCAGGGGGGGGAGCCCAGCATTTT; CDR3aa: CASSPGGGAQHF
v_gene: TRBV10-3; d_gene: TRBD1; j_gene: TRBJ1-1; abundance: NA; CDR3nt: TGTGCCATCAGTGCCTCAAAGGGACAGACCAACACTGAAGCTTTCTTT; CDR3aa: CAISASKGQTNTEAFF
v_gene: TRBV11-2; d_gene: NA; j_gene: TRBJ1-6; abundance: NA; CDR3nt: TGTAGCTACGGAGAATCACCCCTCCACTTT; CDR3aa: CSYGESPLHF
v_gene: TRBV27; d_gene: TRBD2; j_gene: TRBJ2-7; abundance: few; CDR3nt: TGTGCCAGCTCAGCGGGGGTAGCGGGAGCTCACGAGCAGTACTTC; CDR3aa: CASSAGVAGAHEQYF
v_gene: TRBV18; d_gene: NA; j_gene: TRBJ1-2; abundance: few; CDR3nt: TGTGCCAGCTCACCAAGGCAGGGCGGAAACTATGGCTACACCTTC; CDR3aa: CASSPRQGGNYGYTF
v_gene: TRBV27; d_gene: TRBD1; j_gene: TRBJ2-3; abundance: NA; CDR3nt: TGTGCCAGCAGTTTCTTGAGACAGGGGAGCACAGATACGCAGTATTTT; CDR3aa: CASSFLRQGSTDTQYF
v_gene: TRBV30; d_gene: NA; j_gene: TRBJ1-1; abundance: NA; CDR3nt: TGTGCCTGGAGTCAATCCAGGTTCACTGAAGCTTTCTTT; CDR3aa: CAWSQSRFTEAFF
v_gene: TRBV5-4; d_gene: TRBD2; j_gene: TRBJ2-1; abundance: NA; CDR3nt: TGTGCCAGCAGCTTCCGGGGGGATGAGCAGTTCTTC; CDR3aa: CASSFRGDEQFF
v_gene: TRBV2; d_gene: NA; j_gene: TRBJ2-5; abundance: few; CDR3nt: TGTGCCAGCAGTGAGCGGAGAGAAGAGACCCAGTACTTC; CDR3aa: CASSERREETQYF
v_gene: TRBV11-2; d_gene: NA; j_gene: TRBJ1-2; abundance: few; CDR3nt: TGTGCCAGTGGACTCGGGAACTATGGCTACACCTTC; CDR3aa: CASGLGNYGYTF
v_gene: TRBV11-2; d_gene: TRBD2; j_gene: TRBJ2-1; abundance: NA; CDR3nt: TGTGCCAGCAGCCCGGGACTGACTAGCCGGTTGTCCAATGAGCAGTTCTTC; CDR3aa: CASSPGLTSRLSNEQFF
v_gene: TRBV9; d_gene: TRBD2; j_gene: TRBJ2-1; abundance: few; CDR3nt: TGTGCCAGCAGCCTCCGGCGGGGGGCCTTATACAATGAGCAGTTCTTC; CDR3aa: CASSLRRGALYNEQFF
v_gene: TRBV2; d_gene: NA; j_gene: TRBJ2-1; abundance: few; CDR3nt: TGTGCCAGCAGTCCAGAGTTTGCTAGCAATGAGCAGTTCTTC; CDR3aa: CASSPEFASNEQFF